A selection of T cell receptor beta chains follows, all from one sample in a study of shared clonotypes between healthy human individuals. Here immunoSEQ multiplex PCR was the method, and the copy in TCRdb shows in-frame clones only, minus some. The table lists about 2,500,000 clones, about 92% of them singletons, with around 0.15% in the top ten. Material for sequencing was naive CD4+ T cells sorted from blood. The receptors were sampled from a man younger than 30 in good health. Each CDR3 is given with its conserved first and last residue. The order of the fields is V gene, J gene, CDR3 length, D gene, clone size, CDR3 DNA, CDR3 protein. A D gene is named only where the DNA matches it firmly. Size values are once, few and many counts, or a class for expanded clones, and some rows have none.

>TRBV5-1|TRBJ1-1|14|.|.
TGCGCCAGCAGCTTGGACAGGACAGACACTGAAGCTTTCTTT
CASSLDRTDTEAFF
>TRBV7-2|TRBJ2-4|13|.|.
TGTGCCAGCAGCCCGTACAGTGCAAACATTCAGTACTTC
CASSPYSANIQYF
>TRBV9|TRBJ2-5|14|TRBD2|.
TGTGCCAGCAGCGTAGTCGCGGGAGGGGAGACCCAGTACTTC
CASSVVAGGETQYF
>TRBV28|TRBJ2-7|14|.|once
TGTGCCAGCAGTGGGGGGGGCAGCTCCTACGAGCAGTACTTC
CASSGGGSSYEQYF
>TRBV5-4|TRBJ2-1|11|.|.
TGTGCCAGCAGCTCGAGGAATGAGCAGTTCTTC
CASSSRNEQFF
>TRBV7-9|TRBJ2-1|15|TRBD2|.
TGTGCCAGCAGCTTAGTAGCGGGAGGGCCCGATGAGCAGTTCTTC
CASSLVAGGPDEQFF
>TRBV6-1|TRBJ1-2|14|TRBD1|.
TGTGCCAGCAGGGCCGGGACAGAGAGTTATGGCTACACCTTC
CASRAGTESYGYTF
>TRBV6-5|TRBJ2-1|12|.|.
TGTGCCAGCAGTTACTCGTACAATGTGCAGTTCTTC
CASSYSYNVQFF
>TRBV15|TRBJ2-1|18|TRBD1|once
TGTGCCACCAGCAGCCCCTTACGGAAGGGGGCGAAGGTCAATGAGCAGTTCTTC
CATSSPLRKGAKVNEQFF
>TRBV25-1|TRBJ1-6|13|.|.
TGTGCCAGCAGTGAATTGAGGCCGCAGGCCCTCCACTTT
CASSELRPQALHF
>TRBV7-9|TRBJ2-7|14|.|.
TGTGCCAGCAGTCCTCTGGGGGGTTCCTACGAGCAGTACTTC
CASSPLGGSYEQYF